The 13 T cell receptor beta chains below come from one sample, sequenced in a study of blood T cells in healthy people across ages. A sample-barcoded 5' primer and a J-beta primer mix were used in a second PCR of roughly 7 to 11 cycles. TCRdb itself ran the 5' RACE reads through MiXCR, one entry per CDR3 protein. The sample holds roughly 1,700,000 distinct CDR3 sequences; roughly 28% are singletons and the top ten take about 8%. Sample: blood. The receptors originated from a woman aged 25-40 years in good health.

This chain uses TRBV19 with TRBJ1-5; no definite D call. Germline assignment: CDR1 LNHDA and CDR2 SQIVND (reference sequence). The ends were cut back, 1 base at V and 3 bases at J, with 7 bases in the middle. CDR3 length equals 14 residues. The CDR3 DNA follows: TGTGCCAGTAGTATAGCCCGGACCAATCAGCCCCAGCATTTT. Amino acids: CASSIARTNQPQHF.

This clonotype was seen ten or more times. This chain joins TRBV5-1 and TRBJ2-5; no reliable D call. V was shortened by 0 bases and J by 8 bases, with 14 bases between the two germline ends. This CDR3 has 14 residues. The germline CDR1 and CDR2 sequences are SGHRS and YFSETQ. The CDR3, as DNA: TGCGCCAGCAGCTTGGAGGGCAGCCATGCAACCCAGTACTTC. As protein: CASSLEGSHATQYF.

In its sample, this clonotype was seen many times. The rearrangement links TRBV5-1 to TRBJ1-4; D gene uncertain. Deletions cut 0 bases from V and 4 bases from J, with 4 bases between. This CDR3 spans 13 amino acids. The germline V gene has CDR1 SGHRS and CDR2 YFSETQ. Here the CDR3 DNA reads TGCGCCAGCAGCTTGGGGGTTAATGAAAAACTGTTTTTT. The encoded protein is CASSLGVNEKLFF.

On this clonotype itself: A much larger clonotype is one base distant, so this may be a read error. This sequence joins TRBV20-1 and TRBJ2-1; 8 bases are a match to TRBD2. V shed 2 bases, J shed 11 bases, and the junction held 14 bases outside the gene matches. CDR1 is DFQATT, CDR2 SNEGSKA, per germline (reference sequence). The CDR3 is made up of 15 amino acids. In DNA, the CDR3 is TGCAGTGCTAGATCGGCACGGGGGGGCGGCTATAAGCAGTTCTTC. Its translation is CSARSARGGGYKQFF.

This clonotype showed up just a few times. V usage is TRBV2 and J usage is TRBJ2-7, with a tentative D call TRBD1 (8 bases). The CDR3 consists of 14 residues. V lost 4 bases and J lost 5, with 15 bases in between. Germline CDR1 reads SNHLY; CDR2 reads FYNNEI. The CDR3 nucleotides read TGTGCCAGCAGTGGAAACAGGGGGGGAAACGAGCAGTACTTC. Translating gives CASSGNRGGNEQYF.

In this sample, this clonotype turned up a few times. This sequence joins TRBV12-3 or TRBV12-4 and TRBJ1-3; D unclear. CDR3 size: 14 residues. V was trimmed by 6 bases and J by 2 bases, leaving 11 bases between them. CDR3 DNA: TGTGCCAGCAGGGATAGGGCCGCTGGAAACACCATATATTTT. It codes for CASRDRAAGNTIYF.

V and J are TRBV24-1 and TRBJ2-2; possibly TRBD1 for D (5 bases). The CDR3 covers 15 residues. CDR1 is KGHDR, CDR2 SFDVKD, per germline. Trimming took 6 bases from V and 3 from J, leaving 13 bases between them. The CDR3 nucleotides read TGTGCCACCAGTCCGTGGGGCCTAGACACCGGGGAGCTGTTTTTT. This translates into CATSPWGLDTGELFF.

The chain has TRBV5-1 and TRBJ2-2; no clear D gene. The CDR3 has 16 residues. Trimming shortened V by 0 bases and J by 4 bases, and 13 bases separated the two germline ends. CDR1 and CDR2 (germline): SGHRS, YFSETQ. The CDR3 spells CASSLGGTWGTGELFF. Here the CDR3 DNA reads TGCGCCAGCAGCTTGGGAGGAACCTGGGGCACCGGGGAGCTGTTTTTT.

This clonotype was seen more than once but under ten times. DNA of the CDR3: TGTGCCAGCAGTCTCGGAGGGGGCCGCTATGGCTACACCTTC. Translating it yields CASSLGGGRYGYTF. V is TRBV27 and J is TRBJ1-2; TRBD1 matches 7 bases. The CDR3 is 14 residues long. Germline V gene sequence: CDR1 MNHEY, CDR2 SMNVEV (reference sequence). V lost 5 bases, J lost 4 bases, and 7 bases stayed unmatched.

Points on this clonotype: A much larger clone lies one base from this, so it may be a read error. The rearrangement uses TRBV20-1 and TRBJ2-1, with D perhaps matching TRBD1 (7 bases). CDR1 DFQATT and CDR2 SNEGSKA come from the germline V gene (reference sequence). The length of the CDR3 is 15 residues. V lost 7 bases and J 1 base, leaving 17 bases between the germline ends. This CDR3 reads CSVPTQGGSYNEQFF. The CDR3, as DNA: TGCAGTGTGCCGACCCAGGGGGGTTCCTACAATGAGCAGTTCTTC.

This clonotype has a handful of counts. This chain connects TRBV29-1 to TRBJ2-1; 8 bases are a match to TRBD2. V lost 1 base to trimming and J lost 15 bases; unmatched junction nucleotides: 8. The CDR3 runs 12 residues. Germline CDR1 is SQVTM and CDR2 is ANQGSEA. The DNA for the CDR3 is TGCAGCGTTGAAGTAGTCGGGAGGGCGGTGTTCTTC. Translating it yields CSVEVVGRAVFF.

In its sample, this clonotype was seen a few times. V and J are TRBV7-2 and TRBJ2-3; TRBD2 might be the D (5 bases). V was cut by 3 bases and J by 10 bases, with 11 bases left in between. CDR3 size: 12 residues. In germline, CDR1 is SGHTA, CDR2 FQGNSA. CDR3 loop: CASSLFGKAQYF. CDR3 nucleotide sequence: TGTGCCAGCAGCTTGTTCGGGAAGGCGCAGTATTTT.

The rearrangement uses TRBV24-1 and TRBJ2-3, with D uncertain. The CDR3 is made up of 14 amino acids. The germline gives CDR1 KGHDR, CDR2 SFDVKD. Trimming cost V 3 bases and J 5 bases, with 11 bases left between them. In DNA form, the CDR3 reads TGTGCCACCAGTGATCCGACTTTGGGAGATACGCAGTATTTT. Protein product: CATSDPTLGDTQYF.